The entry below describes one T cell receptor beta chain. Its antigen is not identified. CDR1 and CDR2 (germline): SGDLS, YYNGEE. V lost 3 bases, J lost 1 base, and 7 bases lay in between. The CDR3 has 14 residues. After constant-region reverse-primer amplification, full-length variable regions underwent semi-nested PCR with Nested Universal Primer A. TCRdb called the 5' RACE reads again in MiXCR, with one record for every CDR3 protein. The sample lists tens of thousands of distinct CDR3 sequences, roughly 29% occurring once. The study, taken as a whole, reports: In terms of TCR gene usage, tumor memory CD4+ T cells clustered together with blood and lymph node memory CD4+ cells, as well as with lymph node naive CD4+ cells. Whole repertoires were not studied in the larger cohort, only one V-J beta rearrangement. Greatest tumor Treg TCR overlap was with tumor naive CD4+ cells.

The V call is TRBV9, the J call TRBJ2-2; D not resolved. The sequence was collected from a female donor with breast cancer. The sequencing sample was made of memory CD4+ T cells sorted from a lymph node. Subset of the sample: memory CD4+ T cells, CD4+CD45RO+CD25-. This chain's CDR3 is CASSAQMNTGELFF. CDR3 coding DNA: TGTGCCAGCAGCGCACAGATGAACACCGGGGAGCTGTTTTTT.